This passage covers 25 T cell receptor beta chains from one sample sequenced in a study of blood T cells in healthy people across ages. For the second PCR, which ran for 7 to 11 cycles, a sample-barcoded 5' primer and a J-beta primer mix were used. TCRdb re-analysed the 5' RACE reads in MiXCR, keeping a single row per CDR3 protein. This table has around 1,500,000 distinct CDR3 sequences, 40% to 50% appearing once. The source material was blood. These receptors came from a woman aged 18-29 years in good health.

The chain has TRBV7-9 and TRBJ2-1; D gene ambiguous. From germline, CDR1 is SEHNR and CDR2 FQNEAQ (reference sequence). This CDR3 spans 12 amino acids. Trimming cost V 5 bases and J 5 bases, with 7 bases left between them. The DNA of the CDR3 is TGTGCCAGCAGCCCCTGGGACAATGAGCAGTTCTTC. It yields the protein CASSPWDNEQFF.

The chain couples TRBV20-1 to TRBJ1-1; D uncertain. Germline CDR1 reads DFQATT; CDR2 reads SNEGSKA (reference sequence). This CDR3 region has 13 residues. V was clipped by 3 bases and J by 6 bases, with 14 bases between them. The CDR3 DNA reads TGCAGTGCTAGGGGAGACATGGTCCCTGAAGCTTTCTTT. Translated, it gives CSARGDMVPEAFF.

The chain uses TRBV29-1 and TRBJ1-1; no firm D call. Between the trimmed V and J ends, which lost 0 bases and 9 bases, there was a span of 11 bases. This CDR3 has 12 residues. From germline, CDR1 is SQVTM and CDR2 ANQGSEA. CDR3 DNA sequence: TGCAGCGTTGAAGATCAGAGTTCTAAAGCTTTCTTT. This codes for CSVEDQSSKAFF.

This clonotype appeared once. The CDR3 DNA is TGTGCCAGCAGCGTCGGACACGACTATGGCTACACCTTC. It specifies CASSVGHDYGYTF. The gene calls are TRBV5-4 and TRBJ1-2; D is possibly TRBD1 (5 bases). Germline-derived CDR1 and CDR2 are SGHNT and YYREEE (reference sequence). The CDR3 has 13 residues. With 4 bases removed from V and 3 bases from J, the gap between germline ends came to 10 bases.

The CDR3 nucleotides read TGTGCCAGCAGCTTAGGAGGACTAGCGGTAGCCAAAAACATTCAGTACTTC. This gives the protein CASSLGGLAVAKNIQYF. This sequence joins TRBV7-8 and TRBJ2-4, with TRBD2 matching over 10 bases. The CDR3 covers 17 residues. Germline-derived CDR1 and CDR2 are SGHVS and FQNEAQ. V shed 1 base, J shed 0 bases, and the junction held 3 bases outside the gene matches.

The chain is built from TRBV9 and TRBJ2-1; a weak D match, TRBD2 (6 bases). The germline V and J ends were trimmed by 3 bases and 4 bases, with 17 bases remaining between them. CDR1 is SGDLS, CDR2 YYNGEE, per germline. The CDR3 is 16 amino acids. The CDR3 bases are TGTGCCAGCAGCGGTAGCACCGGACTAACTTACAATGAGCAGTTCTTC. Translated, it gives CASSGSTGLTYNEQFF.

The chain carries TRBV7-2 and TRBJ1-2, with D possibly TRBD1 on 5 matching bases. This CDR3 spans 14 amino acids. The germline gives CDR1 SGHTA, CDR2 FQGNSA. V lost 5 bases, J lost 3 bases, and 13 bases lay in between. This CDR3 is CASSPGTNDYGYTF. DNA of the CDR3: TGTGCCAGCAGCCCAGGGACGAATGACTATGGCTACACCTTC.

This chain joins TRBV6-5 and TRBJ1-6; 8 bases map to TRBD1. The CDR3 contains 17 residues. V shed 2 bases and J 6 bases; nucleotides not matched to a gene: 9. Germline assignment: CDR1 MNHEY and CDR2 SVGAGI. CDR3 DNA: TGTGCCAGCAGTTACCGGACATCGGACAGGGTTAATTCACCCCTCCACTTT. This gives the protein CASSYRTSDRVNSPLHF.

V gene TRBV6-6 combines with J gene TRBJ1-2, with no clear D. The CDR3 totals 15 residues. The germline V gene encodes CDR1 MNHNY and CDR2 SVGAGI (reference sequence). The ends were cut back, 0 bases at V and 8 bases at J, with 16 bases in the middle. The CDR3, as DNA: TGTGCCAGCAGTTACTCGATGGGCGGGATTTGGGGCTACACCTTC. It encodes CASSYSMGGIWGYTF.

The chain recombines TRBV7-2 with TRBJ2-1, with TRBD2 matching 10 bases. With 5 bases clipped from V and 13 bases from J, the junction kept 14 bases outside the gene matches. The CDR3 spans 15 residues. The germline V gene has CDR1 SGHTA and CDR2 FQGNSA. The CDR3 DNA sequence: TGTGCCAGCAGCCCGGGGGGTATAGCGGGGGGCCCCCAGTTCTTC. The encoded protein is CASSPGGIAGGPQFF.

The V and J genes are TRBV30 and TRBJ2-1; D is unresolved. The CDR3 contains 13 residues. Per germline, CDR1 GTSNPN and CDR2 SVGIG (reference sequence). Trimming left V 0 bases short and J 5 bases short, with 8 bases between. As DNA, the CDR3 is TGTGCCTGGAGTGTGGGAAGTAACAATGAGCAGTTCTTC. Translation gives CAWSVGSNNEQFF.

This CDR3 reads CASSQGEGVYNEQFF. CDR3 bases: TGTGCCAGCAGCCAAGGGGAGGGGGTTTACAATGAGCAGTTCTTC. J is TRBJ2-1 and V is TRBV4-2; tentatively, D is TRBD2 (7 bases). Per germline, CDR1 LGHNA and CDR2 YNFKEQ. This CDR3 comprises 15 residues. Trimming took off 1 base at V and 4 bases at J, with 11 bases between the two ends.

This clonotype was counted between two and nine times. The V gene is TRBV7-2, the J gene TRBJ2-7; D might be TRBD1 (5 bases). The end of the DNA fits TRBJ2-5 better, so the J call may be wrong. CDR1 is SGHTA and CDR2 is FQGNSA in the germline V gene. This CDR3 spans 13 amino acids. CDR3 sequence: CASSIGAVWTQYF. In nucleotides, the CDR3 is TGTGCCAGCAGCATAGGGGCGGTTTGGACCCAGTACTTC.

The gene calls are TRBV20-1 and TRBJ2-1, with 11 positions matching TRBD2. Germline V gene sequence: CDR1 DFQATT, CDR2 SNEGSKA (reference sequence). The CDR3 contains 16 residues. With V trimmed by 5 bases and J by 4 bases, 10 bases remained unmatched. The DNA for the CDR3 is TGCAGTGCTTCCCGCCCCCTAGCGGGAGGTTACAATGAGCAGTTCTTC. This sequence encodes CSASRPLAGGYNEQFF.

The chain joins TRBV20-1 to TRBJ2-7, with 9 positions matching TRBD2. The CDR3 spans 15 residues. Germline loops: CDR1 DFQATT, CDR2 SNEGSKA (reference sequence). V shed 0 bases and J 5 bases; nucleotides not matched to a gene: 8. The chain's CDR3 is CSARDGAGGPNEQYF. CDR3 DNA sequence: TGCAGTGCTAGAGATGGGGCGGGAGGGCCGAACGAGCAGTACTTC.

This clonotype was counted only a few times. The gene calls are TRBV29-1 and TRBJ2-3; the match to TRBD1 covers 8 bases. The CDR3 is 16 residues long. V trimming: 0 bases; J trimming: 3 bases; junction bases outside the gene matches: 8. CDR1 is SQVTM and CDR2 is ANQGSEA in the germline V gene. The CDR3 DNA is TGCAGCGTTGAAGATCGACAGGGGTCCCCGACAGATACGCAGTATTTT. Amino acids: CSVEDRQGSPTDTQYF.

The table lists this clonotype with many counts. The chain uses TRBV29-1 and TRBJ2-1, with no clear D. Trimming took 8 bases from V and 0 from J, leaving 5 bases between them. Germline loops: CDR1 SQVTM, CDR2 ANQGSEA. CDR3 length: 11 residues. The CDR3 nucleotides read TGCAGCCTCACCTCCTACAATGAGCAGTTCTTC. Its translation is CSLTSYNEQFF.

The count of this clonotype is one. DNA for the CDR3: TGTGCCAGCACCGAAGGGACAGGGTCCGAAGCTTTCTTT. Translated: CASTEGTGSEAFF. The chain has TRBV9 and TRBJ1-1; 9 bases line up with TRBD1. Germline V gene sequence: CDR1 SGDLS, CDR2 YYNGEE. This CDR3 has 13 residues. The J segment lost 8 bases and the V segment lost 6 bases, leaving 8 bases of the junction unmatched.

Concerning this clonotype: The junction and the germline gene differ at one end; a read error may be behind it. The rearrangement uses TRBV7-2 and TRBJ2-3; D remains ambiguous. The length of the CDR3 is 14 residues. CDR1 and CDR2 from the germline V gene are SGHTA and FQGNSA. CDR3 sequence reads: CASSLIGVTDTRYF. The CDR3 region has the DNA TGTGCCAGCAGCCTAATTGGTGTCACAGATACGCGGTATTTT.

Regarding this clonotype: One end of the junction does not line up with germline, which may come from a read error. J is TRBJ2-2 and V is TRBV5-1; 10 positions agree with TRBD2. CDR3 length: 16 amino acids. In germline, CDR1 is SGHRS, CDR2 YFSETQ. For the CDR3, the DNA is TGCGCCAGCAATCCTAGCGGGAGTTCGTACACCGGGGGGCTGTTTTTT. Encoded protein: CASNPSGSSYTGGLFF.

This clonotype was counted only a few times. The V call is TRBV3-1, the J call TRBJ2-1; D may match TRBD1 or TRBD2 (5 bases each). Germline V gene lookup returns CDR1 LGHDT and CDR2 YNNKEL (reference sequence). The CDR3 contains 15 residues. The V and J ends lost 2 bases and 4 bases respectively, with 12 bases between them. The CDR3 sequence is CASSQWGSYYNEQFF. Here the CDR3 DNA reads TGTGCCAGCAGCCAATGGGGGAGTTATTACAATGAGCAGTTCTTC.

The chain has TRBV20-1 and TRBJ1-5; the D is unclear. Germline V gene lookup returns CDR1 DFQATT and CDR2 SNEGSKA (reference sequence). The CDR3 length is 14 residues. Trimming took 4 bases from V and 2 from J, leaving 12 bases between them. CDR3 in amino acids: CSANAMAGNQPQHF. The CDR3 nucleotides read TGCAGTGCTAACGCGATGGCTGGCAATCAGCCCCAGCATTTT.

This chain connects TRBV30 to TRBJ1-6, with a weak D call TRBD1 (5 bases). The CDR3 is 13 amino acids. V lost 8 bases and J 7 bases, leaving 15 bases between the germline ends. Germline V gene sequence: CDR1 GTSNPN, CDR2 SVGIG (reference sequence). CDR3 sequence: CAGKAGVNSPLHF. The CDR3 DNA reads TGTGCCGGAAAGGCGGGGGTAAATTCACCCCTCCACTTT. Using reference TRBV30 and TRBJ1-6 for the parts outside the CDR3, the full variable domain is SQTIHQWPATLVQPVGSPLSLECTVEGTSNPNLYWYRQAAGRGLQLLFYSVGIGQISSEVPQNLSASRPQDRQFILSSKKLLLSDSGFYLCAGKAGVNSPLHFGNGTRLTVT.

The chain couples TRBV7-9 to TRBJ2-7, with D tentatively TRBD2 (6 bases). This CDR3 contains 13 residues. Trimming removed 5 bases at V and 7 bases at J, with 15 bases between. Germline CDR1 is SEHNR and CDR2 is FQNEAQ (reference sequence). The CDR3 nucleotides read TGTGCCAGCAGCCCCCCTCTAGCGAGAGAGCAGTACTTC. Translated, it gives CASSPPLAREQYF.

The chain joins TRBV30 to TRBJ2-3; 7 bases are a match to TRBD2. The J segment lost 3 bases and the V segment lost 2 bases, leaving 2 bases of the junction unmatched. Germline V gene sequence: CDR1 GTSNPN, CDR2 SVGIG (reference sequence). The CDR3 has 13 amino acids. CDR3 region: CAWSKAGTDTQYF. CDR3 in DNA: TGTGCCTGGAGTAAAGCGGGGACAGATACGCAGTATTTT.